The present entry profiles one T cell receptor (beta chain) with its context. No cognate antigen has been identified for it. No base-level quality is on record; no much larger clone is a single base apart. The time point label, read with the paper, signifies: baseline before first vaccination. Vaccinee samples were obtained from the UK trials COV001 and COV002, which included a single-blind randomized controlled phase 2/3 trial of AZD1222 (ChAdOx1 nCoV-19) in healthy adults. For TCRbeta chain sequencing, PBMC samples were collected from trial participants at day 0 and at day 28 after the second dose. This sample was taken from a study of T cell responses to AZD1222 COVID-19 vaccine (dated by TCRdb to 2020 to 2023). With regard to the full study: AZD1222 recipients whose second dose came at about 4 weeks and those whose second dose came at about 12 weeks were combined into one group, since spike-specific TCR depth and breadth did not differ between the two schedules. A total of approximately 250 trial participants underwent TCR sequencing, of whom roughly 210 had received two doses of AZD1222 and approximately 25 had received two doses of the MenACWY control vaccine. Trial participants were enrolled by age into subgroups of 18-55, 56-69 and 70-plus years, and about 150, 27 and 61 TCR-sequenced participants, respectively, were included in these subgroups. Results the study describes overall, beyond this receptor: Participants were mostly white British and included more females than males, and it was suggested by the authors that clonal diversity may have been underestimated. Conclusions about previously exposed vaccinees are limited because only six or seven AZD1222 recipients were SARS-CoV-2 seropositive at baseline. The 56-69-year group was small, and its depth increase did not reach significance, likely because of low power. The whole spike protein was spanned by vaccine-associated CD4 TCRs, and dominant responses were seen in regions 160-218 and 743-854. After two AZD1222 doses, both the breadth and the depth of spike-specific TCRs were significantly higher than at day 0 and than in MenACWY recipients. Reportedly, almost half of the unique spike-specific TCRs recognized epitopes lying outside the regions that are mutated in the B.1.351 and B.1.1.7 variants. No day 14 peak-response samples were available, so repertoires were characterized only after the peak T cell response.

There are 15 amino acids in the CDR3, from cysteine to phenylalanine inclusive. Solely the CDR3 DNA is kept, with 45 bases framed from the first base. Per the germline V gene (reference sequence), LGHDT is the CDR1 and YNNKEL is the CDR2. Clipping removes 1 base from V and 6 bases from J, with 3 as the unmatched junction base count. The CDR3 regions of human TCRbeta chains were subjected to immunosequencing. For the original study's pipeline: TCRs in the repertoires were compared against a reference library of SARS-CoV-2-specific TCRs that had been generated with the MIRA antigen-specificity platform. Breadth was defined as the fraction of unique TCRs that were SARS-CoV-2-associated. Depth was defined as the fraction of total T cells that were SARS-CoV-2-associated. Using the MIRA data, each spike-specific TCR was mapped to the spike region that the TCR reacts to and placed in a CD4 or CD8 class. Log10-transformed breadth and depth values were compared by one-way ANOVA with Sidak's multiple comparisons tests. This is the immuneACCESS table as TCRdb keeps it, with only in-frame sequences that have V and J called. A part of the clones is gone; compared with another copy, unresolved V genes explain less than half, and the rest is unexplained. That table furnishes V, J and clone size, whereas the DNA furnished D and trimming. The sample table records roughly 110,000 clones; almost 90% of these occur just once. The ten largest clonotypes hold around 5% of the sample.

The sequence links TRBV3-1 (or the pseudogene TRBV3-2) to TRBJ2-1; a stretch of 10 junction bases matches TRBD2. This TCR derives from an adult in good health. The material sequenced was peripheral blood, taken on day 0 of AZD1222 vaccination. The nucleotides read TGTGCCAGCAGCCAAGGAGCGGGAGGGCCCAATGAGCAGTTCTTC. It encodes CASSQGAGGPNEQFF.